Below, 32 T cell receptor beta chains from the same sample are listed, as sequenced in a study of shared clonotypes between healthy human individuals. Profiled with immunoSEQ multiplex PCR; TCRdb holds only in-frame clones, not every one. The table records about 520,000 clones, around 80% of them present only once. The specimen was PBMCs. These receptors were obtained from a middle-aged woman in good health. Some clones in this sample may be carry-over from other donors' samples.

This rearrangement joins TRBV18 to TRBJ2-1; D gene unclear. This CDR3 has 13 residues. The V gene's germline CDR1 is KGHSH and CDR2 LQKENI. Trimming cost V 2 bases and J 5 bases, with 7 bases left between them. CDR3 protein: CASSPVQDNEQFF. Here the CDR3 DNA reads TGTGCCAGCTCACCAGTTCAGGACAATGAGCAGTTCTTC.

The V call is TRBV5-1, the J call TRBJ2-3; D call uncertain. Trimming pared 0 bases from V and 0 bases from J, leaving 8 bases between. Germline V gives CDR1 SGHRS, CDR2 YFSETQ. This CDR3 has 15 residues. The CDR3: CASSLEDHSTDTQYF. The DNA for the CDR3 is TGCGCCAGCAGCTTGGAGGACCATAGCACAGATACGCAGTATTTT.

The chain employs TRBV9 and TRBJ2-2; tentatively, D is TRBD2 (6 bases). This CDR3 comprises 13 residues. The ends were cut back, 3 bases at V and 6 bases at J, with 9 bases in the middle. The V gene's germline CDR1 is SGDLS and CDR2 YYNGEE. CDR3 region: CASSAGLSGELFF. The CDR3 region has the DNA TGTGCCAGCAGCGCCGGACTATCCGGGGAGCTGTTTTTT.

The chain has TRBV15 and TRBJ1-1, with no clear D. The length of the CDR3 is 16 residues. The V gene's germline CDR1 is LNHNV and CDR2 YYDKDF (reference sequence). Trimming shortened V by 5 bases and J by 6 bases, and 22 bases separated the two germline ends. CDR3 DNA sequence: TGTGCCACCAGCCCCCCTGCCGGTTTGGTACGGGCTGAAGCTTTCTTT. It yields the protein CATSPPAGLVRAEAFF.

The V call is TRBV23-1, the J call TRBJ1-2; D unresolved. TRBV23-1 is an ORF, with its function uncertain. Trimming left V 0 bases short and J 4 bases short, with 21 bases between. The CDR3 runs 18 residues. In nucleotides, the CDR3 is TGCGCCAGCAGTCAATCTGCGGACCGACTTTCCAACGGCTATGGCTACACCTTC. Encoded protein: CASSQSADRLSNGYGYTF.

The chain carries TRBV14 and TRBJ2-7; the match to TRBD1 covers 8 bases. CDR3 size: 13 residues. With V trimmed by 4 bases and J by 6 bases, 5 bases remained unmatched. Looked up from germline, CDR1 is SGHDN and CDR2 is FVKESK. CDR3 sequence: CASSRDRTVEQYF. CDR3 in DNA: TGTGCCAGCAGCCGGGACAGGACGGTCGAGCAGTACTTC.

Concerning this clone itself: An end of the junction differs from the germline gene, which may be a read error. The V gene is TRBV7-9, the J gene TRBJ2-7, with TRBD1 as a possible D gene (5 bases). CDR3 size: 12 residues. Per germline, CDR1 SEHNR and CDR2 FQNEAQ (reference sequence). The CDR3 coding sequence is TGTGCCAGCAGCTCCGACGAAAGCACAGGAAAGTTC. Amino acid sequence: CASSSDESTGKF. Variable domain in full (rest from reference TRBV7-9 and TRBJ2-7): DTGVSQNPRHKITKRGQNVTFRCDPISEHNRLYWYRQTLGQGPEFLTYFQNEAQLEKSRLLSDRFSAERPKGSFSTLEIQRTEQGDSAMYLCASSSDESTGKFGPGTRLTVT.

The chain employs TRBV25-1 and TRBJ1-5, with TRBD1 matching 10 bases. The V gene's germline CDR1 is MGHDK and CDR2 SYGVNS. The CDR3 is 15 residues long. After removal of 3 bases from V and 4 bases from J, the junction contained 3 bases not matched to a gene. In DNA, the CDR3 is TGTGCCAGCAGTGACCCGGGACAGGGGAATCAGCCCCAGCATTTT. This encodes CASSDPGQGNQPQHF.

This chain joins TRBV6-6 and TRBJ2-2, with D possibly matching TRBD2 (6 bases). CDR3 length: 15 amino acids. The V end lost 6 bases, the J end lost 0 bases, and 11 bases lay between the germline ends. CDR1 and CDR2 (germline): MNHNY, SVGAGI (reference sequence). CDR3 residues: CASRKLAANTGELFF. In DNA form, the CDR3 reads TGTGCCAGCAGAAAACTAGCTGCGAACACCGGGGAGCTGTTTTTT.

The rearrangement joins TRBV7-2 to TRBJ1-2; D gene unclear. The germline V gene encodes CDR1 SGHTA and CDR2 FQGNSA. The CDR3 extends over 16 amino acids. The germline V and J ends were trimmed by 2 bases and 7 bases, with 20 bases remaining between them. CDR3 sequence reads: CASSLREGALSSGYTF. The CDR3 bases are TGTGCCAGCAGCTTAAGGGAGGGTGCTCTATCTAGTGGCTACACCTTC.

The chain is built from TRBV7-9 and TRBJ2-7, with a weak D call TRBD1 (6 bases). Germline V gives CDR1 SEHNR, CDR2 FQNEAQ (reference sequence). CDR3 length: 13 amino acids. Trimming pared 1 base from V and 4 bases from J, leaving 8 bases between. CDR3 coding DNA: TGTGCCAGCAGCTTAGGGGACAATTACGAGCAGTACTTC. This translates into CASSLGDNYEQYF.

This rearrangement joins TRBV7-9 to TRBJ1-1; no clear D. This CDR3 spans 13 amino acids. V lost 3 bases and J 4 bases, leaving 9 bases between the germline ends. In germline, CDR1 is SEHNR, CDR2 FQNEAQ (reference sequence). The CDR3 reads CASSFGYSTEAFF. CDR3 bases: TGTGCCAGCAGCTTCGGATATAGCACTGAAGCTTTCTTT.

This clone is a singleton in its sample. The chain employs TRBV12-2 and TRBJ2-7; the D call of TRBD1 is as the table states it, not checked on the DNA. TRBV12-2 is classified as a pseudogene. There are 15 residues in the CDR3. The CDR3 nucleotides are TGTGCAAGTCGCTTCTTGGGACAGGTTTCCTACGAGCAGTACTTC. Amino acid sequence: CASRFLGQVSYEQYF.

The chain uses TRBV28 and TRBJ2-3; either TRBD1 or TRBD2 may fit D (5 bases each). Per the germline V gene, CDR1 is MDHEN and CDR2 is SYDVKM. The CDR3 contains 18 residues. Trimming stripped 5 bases from V and 1 base from J, with 22 bases between. The CDR3 spells CASSPIFSGMRGTDTQYF. DNA of the CDR3: TGTGCCAGCAGTCCCATCTTTTCAGGGATGAGGGGCACAGATACGCAGTATTTT. Using reference TRBV28 and TRBJ2-3 for the parts outside the CDR3, the full variable domain is DVKVTQSSRYLVKRTGEKVFLECVQDMDHENMFWYRQDPGLGLRLIYFSYDVKMKEKGDIPEGYSVSREKKERFSLILESASTNQTSMYLCASSPIFSGMRGTDTQYFGPGTRLTVL.

The chain joins TRBV5-4 to TRBJ2-1; the match to TRBD2 covers 8 bases. CDR1 is SGHNT and CDR2 is YYREEE in the germline V gene (reference sequence). J lost 5 bases, V lost 0 bases, and 7 bases had no gene match. CDR3 length: 16 amino acids. In DNA, the CDR3 is TGTGCCAGCAGCTTGGGAAGCGGGAGTCTTAACAATGAGCAGTTCTTC. Amino acids: CASSLGSGSLNNEQFF.

This clone was seen only a few times. It is likely a read error: a sequence one base away is far more abundant. The rearrangement joins TRBV2 to TRBJ1-5; perhaps TRBD1 as D (6 bases). This CDR3 spans 13 amino acids. V lost 6 bases and J lost 3, with 9 bases in between. Germline V gene lookup returns CDR1 SNHLY and CDR2 FYNNEI. The CDR3 here is CASSRDNNQPQHF. The CDR3 DNA follows: TGTGCCAGCAGCCGGGACAACAATCAGCCCCAGCATTTT.

This clone was found once. Relative to the germline gene, one junction end is altered; a read error may explain this. The gene calls are TRBV5-1 and TRBJ2-1, with 11 bases matching TRBD2. The CDR3 length is 15 residues. From germline, CDR1 is SGHRS and CDR2 YFSETQ. CDR3 bases: TGTGCCAGCAGCTTACTAGCGGGAGTAGTAAATGAGCAGTTCTTC. Protein sequence: CASSLLAGVVNEQFF.

This clone showed up many times. V gene TRBV6-4 combines with J gene TRBJ2-1, with D perhaps matching TRBD2 (6 bases). Trimming removed 3 bases from V and 6 bases from J, with 12 bases in between. The germline CDR1 and CDR2 sequences are MRHNA and SNTAGT. The CDR3 has 14 amino acids. The CDR3 loop reads CASSETGASNEQFF. CDR3 bases: TGTGCCAGCAGTGAGACGGGAGCGAGCAATGAGCAGTTCTTC.

The V gene is TRBV5-4, the J gene TRBJ2-3; the D is unclear. V was pared by 1 base and J by 2 bases, with 14 bases between. The germline V gene encodes CDR1 SGHNT and CDR2 YYREEE (reference sequence). The CDR3 sequence is 16 residues long. The DNA of the CDR3 is TGTGCCAGCAGCTTGAGCGCCAGGAGAGACACAGATACGCAGTATTTT. Amino acid sequence: CASSLSARRDTDTQYF.

The chain combines TRBV11-3 with TRBJ2-2; D is unclear. V dropped 5 bases and J dropped 8 bases, with 9 bases sitting between them. The CDR3 is 12 amino acids. CDR1 is SGHNT and CDR2 is YENEEA in the germline V gene. CDR3 bases: TGTGCCAGCAGCCCGCCGAGTGGGGAGCTGTTTTTT. Residues: CASSPPSGELFF.

This chain joins TRBV19 and TRBJ1-2, with a tentative D call TRBD1 (5 bases). The CDR3 contains 14 residues. Per germline, CDR1 LNHDA and CDR2 SQIVND (reference sequence). Between the trimmed V and J ends, which lost 4 bases and 4 bases, there was a span of 13 bases. The CDR3 is CASSKRGSGYGYTF. As DNA, the CDR3 is TGTGCCAGTAGTAAACGGGGGTCTGGCTATGGCTACACCTTC.

On this clone itself: Other nucleotide sequences from this sample produce the same CDR3. This sequence joins TRBV18 and TRBJ2-3, with D unclear. The V end was cut by 2 bases, the J end by 0 bases, with 0 bases between. In germline, CDR1 is KGHSH, CDR2 LQKENI. There are 12 residues in the CDR3. CDR3 loop: CASSPSTDTQYF. In DNA, the CDR3 is TGTGCCAGCTCACCAAGCACAGATACGCAGTATTTT.

For this clone: This same CDR3 is encoded by further DNA sequences in the sample. This chain links TRBV6-4 with TRBJ2-3, with no clear D. The CDR3 runs to 13 residues. V was cut by 3 bases and J by 2 bases, with 6 bases left in between. The germline gives CDR1 MRHNA, CDR2 SNTAGT. The CDR3 loop is CASSESSTDTQYF. For the CDR3, the DNA is TGTGCCAGCAGTGAGTCATCCACAGATACGCAGTATTTT.

This clone was observed once. The same CDR3 also results from other DNA sequences found in this sample. This rearrangement joins TRBV29-1 to TRBJ1-1; TRBD1 matches at 7 bases. This CDR3 has 12 amino acids. Germline values: CDR1 SQVTM, CDR2 ANQGSEA. V lost 7 bases, J lost 5 bases, and 7 bases stayed unmatched. CDR3 nucleotide sequence: TGCAGCGGGATCACAGGGGATACTGAAGCTTTCTTT. The encoded protein is CSGITGDTEAFF.

The CDR3 region has the DNA TGTGCCACCAGCCTCGCCCGTTATGAAAAACTGTTTTTT. This sequence encodes CATSLARYEKLFF. This chain links TRBV15 with TRBJ1-4; D is unclear. The CDR3 contains 13 residues. Between the trimmed V and J ends, which lost 5 bases and 6 bases, there was a span of 10 bases. Looked up from germline, CDR1 is LNHNV and CDR2 is YYDKDF (reference sequence).

CDR3 sequence: CASSSTGPPNEKLFF. For the CDR3, the DNA is TGTGCCAGCAGCAGTACAGGGCCTCCTAATGAAAAACTGTTTTTT. The V call is TRBV7-9, the J call TRBJ1-4; D possibly corresponds to TRBD1 (6 bases). The V end was cut by 5 bases, the J end by 3 bases, with 13 bases between. Germline CDR1 reads SEHNR; CDR2 reads FQNEAQ (reference sequence). The CDR3 sequence is 15 residues long.

Comments on this clone: Within the sample, other DNA sequences also encode this same CDR3. The chain couples TRBV27 to TRBJ2-1, with D possibly matching TRBD1 (6 bases). CDR1 and CDR2 (germline): MNHEY, SMNVEV (reference sequence). This CDR3 has 15 residues. Trimming took off 0 bases at V and 4 bases at J, with 10 bases between the two ends. The CDR3 region has the DNA TGTGCCAGCAGTTTATCCCTGCAGGGGTACAATGAGCAGTTCTTC. This translates into CASSLSLQGYNEQFF.

The CDR3 DNA is TGTGCCAGCAGCGGGGACAGGGGTACTGAAGCTTTCTTT. It codes for CASSGDRGTEAFF. The chain uses TRBV2 and TRBJ1-1; 10 bases fit TRBD1. Germline CDR1 and CDR2: SNHLY and FYNNEI. V was clipped by 6 bases and J by 5 bases; unmatched bases: 3. This CDR3 has 13 amino acids.

A remark on this clone: One junction end disagrees with the germline gene, perhaps due to a read error. V is TRBV7-2 and J is TRBJ2-3, with 11 bases lining up with TRBD2. This CDR3 spans 12 amino acids. Germline V gene lookup returns CDR1 SGHTA and CDR2 FQGNSA. The CDR3 protein is CASSPPGTSGLF. CDR3 nucleotides: TGTGCCAGCAGCCCCCCGGGGACTAGCGGTCTTTTT.

This clone was counted ten times or more. The V and J genes are TRBV5-4 and TRBJ2-7; D ambiguous. V was clipped by 5 bases and J by 2 bases, with 17 bases between them. The CDR3 consists of 15 residues. Germline values: CDR1 SGHNT, CDR2 YYREEE (reference sequence). The CDR3 loop is CASSFLRYSPYEQYF. The CDR3 DNA is TGTGCCAGCAGTTTCCTCCGCTACTCACCCTACGAGCAGTACTTC.

The J gene is TRBJ2-1, the V gene TRBV5-4; 14 bases line up with TRBD2. From germline, CDR1 is SGHNT and CDR2 YYREEE (reference sequence). With 4 bases clipped from V and 1 base from J, the junction kept 4 bases outside the gene matches. CDR3 length: 17 residues. The CDR3 loop reads CASSQGLAGASYNEQFF. CDR3 nucleotide sequence: TGTGCCAGCAGCCAGGGACTAGCGGGAGCTTCCTACAATGAGCAGTTCTTC.

The chain recombines TRBV5-4 with TRBJ2-5, with TRBD2 matching over 12 bases. CDR3 size: 17 residues. The V gene's germline CDR1 is SGHNT and CDR2 YYREEE (reference sequence). Trimming removed 1 base from V and 5 bases from J; junction bases left unmatched: 9. The CDR3, as DNA: TGTGCCAGCAGCTTGCCTTCTAGCGGGAGGGACCCCGAGACCCAGTACTTC. Protein: CASSLPSSGRDPETQYF. Full variable domain (outside the CDR3, taken from reference TRBV5-4 and TRBJ2-5): ETGVTQSPTHLIKTRGQQVTLRCSSQSGHNTVSWYQQALGQGPQFIFQYYREEENGRGNFPPRFSGLQFPNYSSELNVNALELDDSALYLCASSLPSSGRDPETQYFGPGTRLLVL.